This TCR beta chain was sequenced for a study of T-cell memory formation after mild COVID-19. The CDR3 sequence is 18 residues long. Germline V gives CDR1 MNHEY, CDR2 SMNVEV (reference sequence). The J segment lost 4 bases and the V segment lost 1 base, leaving 14 bases of the junction unmatched. 5'RACE primed at constant segments yielded TCR alpha and TCR beta cDNA libraries bearing sample barcodes and UMIs. TCRdb re-analysed the 5' RACE reads in MiXCR, keeping a single row per CDR3 protein. The sample holds around 310,000 distinct CDR3 sequences, under 25% seen once. Source material: PBMCs or a T cell subset sorted from them (not recorded which). The source is a man younger than 35 who had mild COVID-19 (a few samples of this study predate the infection). Cell type and time point are not known. J is TRBJ1-1 and V is TRBV27; 8 positions agree with TRBD1. The CDR3 loop reads CASSLFPPDRAWGTEAFF. CDR3 bases: TGTGCCAGCAGTTTATTTCCCCCGGACAGGGCTTGGGGCACTGAAGCTTTCTTT.